Each of the 28 T cell receptor beta chains below was sequenced from the same sample in a study of blood T cell repertoires in COVID-19. Only in-frame clones appear in the TCRdb table, and some are missing; sequencing was by immunoSEQ multiplex PCR. The sample lists around 200,000 clones, around 80% occurring once. Source material: peripheral blood. The origin of the receptors is a woman aged 40 to 49 with COVID-19, enrolled during active disease.

The chain's CDR3 is CASSTRGYGYTF. For the CDR3, the DNA is TGTGCCAGCAGTACCAGGGGCTATGGCTACACCTTC. This rearrangement joins TRBV6-5 to TRBJ1-2; maybe TRBD1 (6 bases). V lost 5 bases to trimming and J lost 4 bases, with 8 bases between them. The germline CDR1 and CDR2 sequences are MNHEY and SVGAGI. The CDR3 consists of 12 residues.

J is TRBJ2-3 and V is TRBV19; tentatively, D is TRBD2 (5 bases). With 4 bases removed from V and 4 bases from J, the gap between germline ends came to 9 bases. The CDR3 covers 13 residues. CDR1 is LNHDA, CDR2 SQIVND, per germline (reference sequence). CDR3 DNA sequence: TGTGCCAGTAGTAGAAGCGGACCAGATACGCAGTATTTT. Translation: CASSRSGPDTQYF. The whole variable domain, filled in from reference TRBV19 and TRBJ2-3, reads DGGITQSPKYLFRKEGQNVTLSCEQNLNHDAMYWYRQDPGQGLRLIYYSQIVNDFQKGDIAEGYSVSREKKESFPLTVTSAQKNPTAFYLCASSRSGPDTQYFGPGTRLTVL.

This rearrangement joins TRBV7-3 to TRBJ2-7, with a possible D match to TRBD1 (6 bases). The assigned J gene may be wrong: the sequence end matches TRBJ2-5 better. Looked up from germline, CDR1 is SGHTA and CDR2 is FQGTGA. This CDR3 region has 18 residues. The CDR3 region is CASSPWGTGPKTQETQYF. CDR3 nucleotides: TGTGCCAGCAGCCCCTGGGGAACAGGGCCGAAAACACAAGAGACCCAGTACTTC.

The chain recombines TRBV5-8 with TRBJ2-2; 7 positions match TRBD1. V shed 5 bases and J 0 bases; nucleotides not matched to a gene: 7. Looked up from germline, CDR1 is SGHTS and CDR2 is YDEGEE. CDR3 length: 16 amino acids. The CDR3 reads CASRRAGTANTGELFF. The CDR3 nucleotides are TGTGCCAGCAGGCGAGCCGGGACAGCGAACACCGGGGAGCTGTTTTTT.

The gene calls are TRBV11-3 and TRBJ2-1, with 8 bases aligning to TRBD1. The germline V gene has CDR1 SGHNT and CDR2 YENEEA. J gave up 7 bases and V 3 bases, and 8 bases lay outside the gene matches. The CDR3 contains 15 residues. CDR3 nucleotide sequence: TGTGCCAGCAGCTTGGGACAGGCGGTGGTAAATGAGCAGTTCTTC. As protein: CASSLGQAVVNEQFF.

This clone was seen many times. The chain links TRBV10-2 to TRBJ2-3, with 8 nucleotides matching TRBD2. The V segment lost 6 bases and the J segment 5 bases; nucleotides outside the gene matches: 10. Germline CDR1 and CDR2: WSHSY and SAAADI. This CDR3 comprises 15 residues. The CDR3 bases are TGCGCCAGCAGCCCAGGGCGGGGGGCCGGAGATACGCAGTATTTT. It yields the protein CASSPGRGAGDTQYF.

This clone was picked up one time. J is TRBJ2-7 and V is TRBV6-5, with 8 positions matching TRBD2. The J segment lost 3 bases and the V segment lost 0 bases, leaving 7 bases of the junction unmatched. Germline-derived CDR1 and CDR2 are MNHEY and SVGAGI. The CDR3 spans 16 residues. The CDR3 region has the DNA TGTGCCAGCAGTTACTCGAGGGGACTAGGGAACTACGAGCAGTACTTC. This sequence encodes CASSYSRGLGNYEQYF.

This clone was seen just once. V usage is TRBV6-1 and J usage is TRBJ1-2; D unclear. V was shortened by 1 base and J by 8 bases, with 20 bases between the two germline ends. The CDR3 is 16 amino acids. CDR1 and CDR2 (germline): MNHNS, SASEGT. The CDR3 here is CASSEEPHSGARGYTF. The CDR3, as DNA: TGTGCCAGCAGTGAAGAACCCCACTCCGGAGCCCGAGGCTACACCTTC.

The rearrangement links TRBV6-5 to TRBJ1-1; possible D gene TRBD1, 6 bases. Trimming pared 2 bases from V and 0 bases from J, leaving 7 bases between. Germline-derived CDR1 and CDR2 are MNHEY and SVGAGI. The CDR3 has 14 residues. CDR3 DNA sequence: TGTGCCAGCAGTTACGGACAGCTGAACACTGAAGCTTTCTTT. This codes for CASSYGQLNTEAFF.

The J gene is TRBJ2-7, the V gene TRBV2, with TRBD2 as a possible D gene (5 bases). The germline V gene has CDR1 SNHLY and CDR2 FYNNEI. The CDR3 totals 13 residues. V dropped 8 bases and J dropped 3 bases, with 14 bases sitting between them. CDR3: CASSGLALYEQYF. For the CDR3, the DNA is TGTGCCAGCTCGGGTCTAGCACTCTACGAGCAGTACTTC.

The chain joins TRBV28 to TRBJ2-5; TRBD2 matches at 10 bases. The germline V gene encodes CDR1 MDHEN and CDR2 SYDVKM. There are 14 residues in the CDR3. Trimming took 8 bases from V and 2 from J; bases not matched to a gene: 5. CDR3 nucleotide sequence: TGTGCCAGCGTAGCGGGGGGTTTGCAAGAGACCCAGTACTTC. Its protein product is CASVAGGLQETQYF. The full variable domain, with the rest looked up from reference TRBV28 and TRBJ2-5, is DVKVTQSSRYLVKRTGEKVFLECVQDMDHENMFWYRQDPGLGLRLIYFSYDVKMKEKGDIPEGYSVSREKKERFSLILESASTNQTSMYLCASVAGGLQETQYFGPGTRLLVL.

This clone was counted between two and nine times. This chain joins TRBV6-5 and TRBJ1-6; D might be TRBD1 (6 bases). Germline assignment: CDR1 MNHEY and CDR2 SVGAGI. This CDR3 has 13 amino acids. V lost 2 bases and J lost 14, with 13 bases in between. CDR3 protein: CASSYQDSLTLHF. The CDR3 nucleotides are TGTGCCAGCAGTTACCAGGACAGTCTCACCCTCCACTTT.

This chain links TRBV18 with TRBJ2-2; maybe TRBD2 (5 bases). Trimming left V 4 bases short and J 1 base short, with 7 bases between. The CDR3 covers 14 residues. The germline V gene encodes CDR1 KGHSH and CDR2 LQKENI. CDR3 loop: CASSRGKNTGELFF. DNA of the CDR3: TGTGCCAGCTCACGAGGGAAGAACACCGGGGAGCTGTTTTTT.

V and J are TRBV6-1 and TRBJ1-5; 8 positions match TRBD1. This CDR3 region has 18 residues. V was pared by 4 bases and J by 9 bases, with 20 bases of the junction left unmatched. Germline loops: CDR1 MNHNS, CDR2 SASEGT. CDR3 region: CASSGTTRLGQEFWPQHF. In DNA, the CDR3 is TGTGCCAGCAGTGGGACAACCAGGCTGGGACAGGAGTTTTGGCCCCAGCATTTT.

This chain uses TRBV29-1 with TRBJ2-7; D may be TRBD1 (6 bases). Per germline, CDR1 SQVTM and CDR2 ANQGSEA. The CDR3 is 12 residues long. Trimming shortened V by 6 bases and J by 3 bases, and 12 bases separated the two germline ends. The CDR3 spells CSVIRGGYEQYF. The CDR3 bases are TGCAGCGTCATCAGGGGCGGCTACGAGCAGTACTTC.

The chain has TRBV6-4 and TRBJ1-5, with no clear D. The germline CDR1 and CDR2 sequences are MRHNA and SNTAGT. The CDR3 is 16 residues long. With 4 bases removed from V and 3 bases from J, the gap between germline ends came to 16 bases. In nucleotides, the CDR3 is TGTGCCAGCAGTGGCCCCCCCCGTCAGAACAATCAGCCCCAGCATTTT. It encodes CASSGPPRQNNQPQHF.

The rearrangement joins TRBV2 to TRBJ1-5; D call uncertain. The CDR3 is 13 residues long. With 6 bases removed from V and 5 bases from J, the gap between germline ends came to 11 bases. In germline, CDR1 is SNHLY, CDR2 FYNNEI. The CDR3 protein is CASRATGDQPQHF. The CDR3 nucleotides read TGTGCCAGCAGAGCCACGGGTGATCAGCCCCAGCATTTT.

The genes are TRBV5-6 and TRBJ2-2; possibly TRBD1 for D (6 bases). This CDR3 comprises 18 residues. Germline V gene lookup returns CDR1 SGHDT and CDR2 YYEEEE. V shed 0 bases and J shed 7 bases, with 22 bases lying between them. The DNA for the CDR3 is TGTGCCAGCAGCTTGGTATTGGGACAACCCGAAATTAACGGGGAGCTGTTTTTT. The encoded protein is CASSLVLGQPEINGELFF. Variable domain in full (rest from reference TRBV5-6 and TRBJ2-2): DAGVTQSPTHLIKTRGQQVTLRCSPKSGHDTVSWYQQALGQGPQFIFQYYEEEERQRGNFPDRFSGHQFPNYSSELNVNALLLGDSALYLCASSLVLGQPEINGELFFGEGSRLTVL.

The CDR3 here is CATSAGFREAFF. In DNA form, the CDR3 reads TGTGCCACCTCTGCGGGGTTCCGAGAAGCTTTCTTT. The chain recombines TRBV24-1 with TRBJ1-1, with D hard to call. The CDR3 totals 12 residues. V was pared by 9 bases and J by 8 bases, with 15 bases between. CDR1 is KGHDR, CDR2 SFDVKD, per germline.

This clone has only one observation. The V and J genes are TRBV2 and TRBJ1-1; 10 positions agree with TRBD1. The germline V gene encodes CDR1 SNHLY and CDR2 FYNNEI. J gave up 1 base and V 6 bases, and 2 bases lay outside the gene matches. This CDR3 comprises 14 residues. CDR3 amino acids: CASSRDRGNTEAFF. The CDR3 coding sequence is TGTGCCAGCAGCCGGGACAGGGGGAACACTGAAGCTTTCTTT. The whole variable domain, remainder taken from reference TRBV2 and TRBJ1-1, is EPEVTQTPSHQVTQMGQEVILRCVPISNHLYFYWYRQILGQKVEFLVSFYNNEISEKSEIFDDQFSVERPDGSNFTLKIRSTKLEDSAMYFCASSRDRGNTEAFFGQGTRLTVV.

The rearrangement links TRBV12-3 or TRBV12-4 to TRBJ2-7; TRBD1 might be the D (6 bases). The V gene lost 4 bases and the J gene lost 7 bases, with 14 bases spanning the gap. This CDR3 is 13 amino acids long. CDR3 loop: CASSSLGGGEQYF. The CDR3 bases are TGTGCCAGCAGTTCTCTAGGGGGTGGGGAGCAGTACTTC.

This rearrangement joins TRBV6-1 to TRBJ1-3; possible D gene TRBD1, 5 bases. Trimming took 3 bases from V and 0 from J, leaving 9 bases between them. This CDR3 is 15 amino acids long. The V gene's germline CDR1 is MNHNS and CDR2 SASEGT. The CDR3 nucleotides are TGTGCCAGCAGTGACCGACAGCCCTCTGGAAACACCATATATTTT. Its translation is CASSDRQPSGNTIYF.

The CDR3 protein is CASSLAVGELFF. The CDR3 nucleotides are TGTGCCAGCAGCTTAGCGGTCGGGGAGCTGTTTTTT. The V gene is TRBV5-6, the J gene TRBJ2-2; TRBD2 might be the D (5 bases). Trimming cost V 2 bases and J 7 bases, with 6 bases left between them. The CDR3 length is 12 residues. Germline values: CDR1 SGHDT, CDR2 YYEEEE.

The DNA for the CDR3 is TGTGCCAGCAGGTTGACAGGGGGCAATCAGCCCCAGCATTTT. This translates into CASRLTGGNQPQHF. J is TRBJ1-5 and V is TRBV27, with 8 nucleotides matching TRBD1. CDR3 length: 14 amino acids. Trimming at V came to 6 bases and at J to 2 bases, leaving 3 bases not matched to a gene. From germline, CDR1 is MNHEY and CDR2 SMNVEV (reference sequence).

This clone was detected only a few times. The chain combines TRBV28 with TRBJ1-5; the D gene is possibly TRBD1 (5 bases). Germline lookup yields CDR1 MDHEN and CDR2 SYDVKM. CDR3 length: 15 residues. V was trimmed by 3 bases and J by 7 bases, leaving 16 bases between them. The CDR3 coding sequence is TGTGCCAGCAGTTTTGTGTCCGGGGGGGGACAGCCCCAGCATTTT. Translation gives CASSFVSGGGQPQHF.

The gene calls are TRBV18 and TRBJ1-4, with D hard to call. This CDR3 region has 14 residues. The germline gives CDR1 KGHSH, CDR2 LQKENI. V was clipped by 3 bases and J by 4 bases, with 9 bases between them. CDR3 loop: CASSPEGFNEKLFF. In nucleotides, the CDR3 is TGTGCCAGCTCACCGGAGGGTTTTAATGAAAAACTGTTTTTT. The full variable domain, with the rest looked up from reference TRBV18 and TRBJ1-4, is NAGVMQNPRHLVRRRGQEARLRCSPMKGHSHVYWYRQLPEEGLKFMVYLQKENIIDESGMPKERFSAEFPKEGPSILRIQQVVRGDSAAYFCASSPEGFNEKLFFGSGTQLSVL.

V and J are TRBV27 and TRBJ1-5, with D maybe TRBD1 (5 bases). The CDR3 contains 17 residues. Germline CDR1 MNHEY, CDR2 SMNVEV (reference sequence). The germline V and J ends were trimmed by 5 bases and 5 bases, with 22 bases remaining between them. The CDR3 protein is CASSPSGGTELHQPQHF. The CDR3 DNA reads TGTGCCAGCAGTCCGAGCGGGGGGACGGAGCTTCATCAGCCCCAGCATTTT.

This chain connects TRBV9 to TRBJ1-2; no reliable D call. The germline V gene encodes CDR1 SGDLS and CDR2 YYNGEE. This CDR3 has 15 residues. Trimming removed 0 bases from V and 6 bases from J, with 15 bases in between. The CDR3 reads CASSVDTRRGNGYTF. The CDR3 nucleotides are TGTGCCAGCAGCGTAGACACGCGCCGAGGGAATGGCTACACCTTC.